The 21 T cell receptor beta chains below come from one sample, sequenced in a study of blood T cell repertoires in COVID-19. Assay: immunoSEQ multiplex PCR; the TCRdb copy retains only in-frame clones and omits some. The data show around 170,000 clones, roughly four fifths seen once. The sequenced sample was PBMCs or T cells enriched from blood (not recorded which). These receptors were taken from a man over 45 who had recovered from COVID-19.

The chain employs TRBV5-1 and TRBJ2-2; tentative D call: TRBD1 (6 bases). The V end was cut by 1 base, the J end by 6 bases, with 16 bases between. From germline, CDR1 is SGHRS and CDR2 YFSETQ. The CDR3 is 16 residues long. CDR3 nucleotides: TGCGCCAGCAGCTTGACGCGGTACAGGGTGCCCGGGGAGCTGTTTTTT. Encoded protein: CASSLTRYRVPGELFF.

The chain joins TRBV7-9 to TRBJ1-4; the D is unclear. CDR1 is SEHNR and CDR2 is FQNEAQ in the germline V gene (reference sequence). There are 13 residues in the CDR3. Deletions cut 1 base from V and 6 bases from J, with 6 bases between. The CDR3 nucleotides are TGTGCCAGCAGCTTAGATCAATATGAAAAACTGTTTTTT. Encoded protein: CASSLDQYEKLFF.

This clone occurred once. Additional DNA sequences in this sample encode the identical CDR3. The V call is TRBV6-5, the J call TRBJ1-2; D is unresolved. The CDR3 is made up of 13 amino acids. Trimming left V 0 bases short and J 8 bases short, with 10 bases between. CDR1 MNHEY and CDR2 SVGAGI come from the germline V gene. The CDR3 DNA reads TGTGCCAGCAGTTACTCGGGAGGGTACGGCTACACCTTC. Translation: CASSYSGGYGYTF.

A few counts support this clone. This sequence joins TRBV5-1 and TRBJ1-1, with TRBD1 matching 8 bases. Unmatched junction bases numbered 4, after V lost 0 bases and J lost 0 bases. Per germline, CDR1 SGHRS and CDR2 YFSETQ. The CDR3 sequence is 16 residues long. The CDR3 DNA reads TGCGCCAGCAGCTTGGACCCGACAGGGGTGAACACTGAAGCTTTCTTT. This gives the protein CASSLDPTGVNTEAFF.

This chain connects TRBV6-5 to TRBJ1-4; D gene uncertain. Trimming removed 7 bases from V and 4 bases from J, with 13 bases in between. The CDR3 consists of 14 residues. The germline V gene encodes CDR1 MNHEY and CDR2 SVGAGI. CDR3 amino acids: CASNPRGNNEKLFF. CDR3 coding DNA: TGTGCCAGCAATCCTCGGGGAAATAATGAAAAACTGTTTTTT.

The CDR3 protein is CASRGNSGGTEAFF. For the CDR3, the DNA is TGTGCCAGCAGAGGAAACTCGGGGGGAACTGAAGCTTTCTTT. The genes are TRBV28 and TRBJ1-1; tentative D call: TRBD1 (5 bases). Trimming removed 6 bases at V and 5 bases at J, with 16 bases between. Germline CDR1 and CDR2: MDHEN and SYDVKM. CDR3 length: 14 residues.

The V gene is TRBV19, the J gene TRBJ2-1; 8 bases match TRBD2. Germline assignment: CDR1 LNHDA and CDR2 SQIVND (reference sequence). V lost 5 bases to trimming and J lost 2 bases; unmatched junction nucleotides: 5. The length of the CDR3 is 15 residues. Here the CDR3 reads CASSASGGAYNEQFF. CDR3 in DNA: TGTGCCAGTAGTGCCAGCGGGGGTGCCTACAATGAGCAGTTCTTC.

This chain uses TRBV5-1 with TRBJ2-7, with 7 bases matching TRBD1. Trimming cost V 0 bases and J 1 base; bases outside gene matches: 7. CDR1 SGHRS and CDR2 YFSETQ come from the germline V gene. The CDR3 has 16 amino acids. CDR3 residues: CASSLGSQGISYEQYF. The CDR3 coding sequence is TGCGCCAGCAGCTTGGGGTCACAGGGGATTTCCTACGAGCAGTACTTC.

The rearrangement uses TRBV3-1 (or the pseudogene TRBV3-2) and TRBJ2-5; D might be TRBD1 (7 bases). The CDR3 runs to 17 residues. Looked up from germline, CDR1 is LGHDT and CDR2 is YNNKEL (reference sequence). V lost 8 bases and J lost 5, with 27 bases in between. CDR3 bases: TGTGCCAGCGGGGACTCGGGGTCGAATCCCAGGGGGGAGACCCAGTACTTC. Amino acid sequence: CASGDSGSNPRGETQYF.

The chain is built from TRBV6-6 and TRBJ1-1; TRBD1 is a possible D gene (5 bases). This CDR3 spans 16 amino acids. In germline, CDR1 is MNHNY, CDR2 SVGAGI (reference sequence). The germline V and J ends were trimmed by 2 bases and 1 base, with 14 bases remaining between them. The chain's CDR3 is CASSYPGVRQNTEAFF. The CDR3 region has the DNA TGTGCCAGCAGTTACCCGGGGGTGAGGCAGAACACTGAAGCTTTCTTT.

The chain employs TRBV19 and TRBJ2-7; the match to TRBD1 covers 10 bases. V gave up 6 bases and J gave up 4 bases; unmatched junction bases: 6. The V gene's germline CDR1 is LNHDA and CDR2 SQIVND (reference sequence). CDR3 length equals 14 residues. CDR3 sequence: CASSDRDRGYEQYF. The CDR3 DNA reads TGTGCCAGTAGCGATCGGGACAGGGGTTACGAGCAGTACTTC.

J is TRBJ2-6 and V is TRBV2; maybe TRBD1 (5 bases). CDR3 length equals 16 residues. Germline lookup yields CDR1 SNHLY and CDR2 FYNNEI. V gave up 6 bases and J gave up 0 bases, with 12 bases separating them. The CDR3 reads CASRWGTGSGANVLTF. The CDR3 DNA reads as TGTGCCAGCAGATGGGGCACGGGCTCTGGGGCCAACGTCCTGACTTTC.

The chain is built from TRBV5-1 and TRBJ2-7; D not certain. Trimming removed 1 base from V and 5 bases from J, with 16 bases in between. Looked up from germline, CDR1 is SGHRS and CDR2 is YFSETQ. The CDR3 has 15 amino acids. In DNA, the CDR3 is TGCGCCAGCAGCTTGATGGGCCCGCAAAACAACGAGCAGTACTTC. It specifies CASSLMGPQNNEQYF.

The gene calls are TRBV6-1 and TRBJ1-1; a possible D gene is TRBD1 (6 bases). Trimming pared 4 bases from V and 4 bases from J, leaving 28 bases between. The CDR3 runs to 19 residues. In germline, CDR1 is MNHNS, CDR2 SASEGT. This chain's CDR3 is CASSALEGVRVSAGTEAFF. Written as DNA, the CDR3 is TGTGCCAGCAGTGCCCTAGAGGGGGTCCGCGTGTCAGCCGGCACTGAAGCTTTCTTT.

This clone appeared a single time. The chain has TRBV29-1 and TRBJ2-2, with TRBD2 identical over 13 bases. The length of the CDR3 is 18 residues. CDR1 and CDR2 (germline): SQVTM, ANQGSEA. The J segment lost 4 bases and the V segment lost 0 bases, leaving 8 bases of the junction unmatched. This CDR3 reads CSVEDPLAGGKSTGELFF. The CDR3 coding sequence is TGCAGCGTTGAAGATCCACTAGCGGGGGGGAAAAGCACCGGGGAGCTGTTTTTT.

The DNA of the CDR3 is TGTGCCAGCAGCGCAAACCCGGACAGGACCTATGGCTACACCTTC. Amino acids: CASSANPDRTYGYTF. The chain links TRBV9 to TRBJ1-2; TRBD1 matches 7 bases. This CDR3 is 15 amino acids long. The germline V gene encodes CDR1 SGDLS and CDR2 YYNGEE. J was trimmed by 4 bases and V by 3 bases; bases with no gene match: 9.

The chain joins TRBV6-5 to TRBJ2-4; D unresolved. V was pared by 5 bases and J by 4 bases, with 3 bases between. CDR3 size: 11 residues. The germline CDR1 and CDR2 sequences are MNHEY and SVGAGI. This CDR3 is CASSQKNIQYF. The DNA for the CDR3 is TGTGCCAGCAGTCAAAAAAACATTCAGTACTTC.

The chain links TRBV7-3 to TRBJ1-2; D uncertain. Trimming cost V 4 bases and J 7 bases, with 4 bases left between them. Germline CDR1 reads SGHTA; CDR2 reads FQGTGA. The CDR3 spans 10 residues. CDR3 in amino acids: CASSSLGYTF. CDR3 nucleotides: TGTGCCAGCAGCTCTCTTGGCTACACCTTC.

The chain joins TRBV5-5 to TRBJ1-4; D not certain. CDR1 and CDR2 from the germline V gene are SGHKS and YYEKEE (reference sequence). This CDR3 region has 13 residues. V lost 4 bases and J 2 bases, leaving 6 bases between the germline ends. The CDR3 sequence is CASSVLTNEKLFF. For the CDR3, the DNA is TGTGCCAGCAGCGTTCTGACTAATGAAAAACTGTTTTTT.

The V and J genes are TRBV12-5 and TRBJ1-1; TRBD1 agrees at 7 bases. This CDR3 region has 15 residues. V lost 2 bases, J lost 7 bases, and 10 bases stayed unmatched. Germline assignment: CDR1 LGHNT and CDR2 FRNRAP. DNA for the CDR3: TGTGCTAGTGGTTTGAGGGACAGAGAAGTAAATGAAGCTTTCTTT. Residues: CASGLRDREVNEAFF. Filled out from reference TRBV12-5 and TRBJ1-1, the complete variable domain reads DARVTQTPRHKVTEMGQEVTMRCQPILGHNTVFWYRQTMMQGLELLAYFRNRAPLDDSGMPKDRFSAEMPDATLATLKIQPSEPRDSAVYFCASGLRDREVNEAFFGQGTRLTVV.

The chain carries TRBV11-2 and TRBJ2-5, with TRBD1 identical over 9 bases. The CDR3 runs to 15 residues. Trimming took 5 bases from V and 5 from J; bases not matched to a gene: 9. Germline assignment: CDR1 SGHAT and CDR2 FQNNGV. In DNA form, the CDR3 reads TGTGCCAGCAGCCCGGGACAGGGTTTCGGGGAGACCCAGTACTTC. Translated: CASSPGQGFGETQYF.